The TCR beta chain described here comes from a study of spatial heterogeneity in lung cancer. Trimming took off 6 bases at V and 1 base at J, with 19 bases between the two ends. The V gene's germline CDR1 is DFQATT and CDR2 SNEGSKA (reference sequence). The length of the CDR3 is 15 residues. Study-wide points: Expanded intratumoral alpha and beta TCR counts tracked tumor mutation counts.

The sample's time point: sample taken at primary tumor resection. TCRdb re-analysed the 5' RACE reads in MiXCR, keeping a single row per CDR3 protein. In the table there are 9,500 to 10,000 distinct CDR3 sequences, about 6% of which are singletons. At least ten counts were recorded for this clonotype. Antigen specificity is unknown. This receptor was identified in a male donor with early-stage non-small cell lung cancer. The genes are TRBV20-1 and TRBJ2-7; a possible D gene is TRBD1 (6 bases). The starting material was lung tumor tissue, obtained at surgery. In nucleotides, the CDR3 is TGCAGTGCCCCAACAGGGACAAGCCCATCCTACGAGCAGTACTTC. The encoded protein is CSAPTGTSPSYEQYF.